This entry lists 19 T cell receptor beta chains sequenced from one sample in a study of cytomegalovirus exposure and HLA in healthy donors. Amplification used 60 Vbeta primers and 13 Jbeta primers. Repertoires were generated with immunoSEQ multiplex PCR, while TCRdb's copy carries only in-frame clones and drops some. The sample lists 100,000 to 150,000 clones, around 79% occurring once. The sequencing sample was made of PBMCs. All receptors derive from a woman aged 40 to 50 in good health and CMV-seronegative.

The chain combines TRBV25-1 with TRBJ2-5; weak D call: TRBD2 (7 bases). The CDR3 covers 15 residues. Germline lookup yields CDR1 MGHDK and CDR2 SYGVNS. V was shortened by 7 bases and J by 5 bases, with 20 bases between the two germline ends. The CDR3 here is CASTLSGGPGETQYF. DNA for the CDR3: TGTGCCAGCACGTTATCGGGGGGCCCTGGTGAGACCCAGTACTTC.

The V gene is TRBV23-1, the J gene TRBJ1-1, with 7 positions matching TRBD1. TRBV23-1 is an open reading frame, and its role is uncertain. The V segment lost 3 bases and the J segment 7 bases; nucleotides outside the gene matches: 2. The CDR3 has 12 residues. CDR3 region: CASSHWDSEAFF. The CDR3 DNA is TGCGCCAGCAGTCATTGGGACAGTGAAGCTTTCTTT.

This sequence joins TRBV7-2 and TRBJ2-7, with D maybe TRBD2 (5 bases). This CDR3 is built from 13 residues. Trimming cost V 3 bases and J 0 bases, with 6 bases left between them. Germline values: CDR1 SGHTA, CDR2 FQGNSA. CDR3 residues: CASSFTSSYEQYF. The DNA of the CDR3 is TGTGCCAGCAGCTTCACTAGCTCCTACGAGCAGTACTTC. Combining the CDR3 with reference TRBV7-2 and TRBJ2-7 gives the whole variable domain GAGVSQSPSNKVTEKGKDVELRCDPISGHTALYWYRQSLGQGLEFLIYFQGNSAPDKSGLPSDRFSAERTGGSVSTLTIQRTQQEDSAVYLCASSFTSSYEQYFGPGTRLTVT.

This clone was seen a few times. The chain has TRBV9 and TRBJ1-1, with D uncertain. Trimming stripped 0 bases from V and 4 bases from J, with 16 bases between. Per the germline V gene, CDR1 is SGDLS and CDR2 is YYNGEE. The CDR3 consists of 16 residues. In nucleotides, the CDR3 is TGTGCCAGCAGCGTAGCCCCGTCCGAGCGCGGCACTGAAGCTTTCTTT. It codes for CASSVAPSERGTEAFF.

This rearrangement joins TRBV4-2 to TRBJ2-7, with TRBD2 matching 9 bases. CDR1 LGHNA and CDR2 YNFKEQ come from the germline V gene. V shed 0 bases and J 1 base; nucleotides not matched to a gene: 13. CDR3 length: 19 residues. CDR3 nucleotides: TGTGCCAGCAGCCAAGATCCTCCTGCTCCAGCGGGGGGATCCTACGAGCAGTACTTC. This encodes CASSQDPPAPAGGSYEQYF.

This clone was observed once. The J gene is TRBJ2-1, the V gene TRBV7-2, with no clear D. The V gene's germline CDR1 is SGHTA and CDR2 FQGNSA. V was trimmed by 5 bases and J by 13 bases, leaving 12 bases between them. CDR3 length equals 11 residues. CDR3 coding DNA: TGTGCCAGCAGCCCTTCGGGTAACCAGTTCTTC. Translating it yields CASSPSGNQFF.

In its sample, this clone was seen a few times. The chain uses TRBV4-2 and TRBJ2-3, with TRBD2 identical over 7 bases. V dropped 4 bases and J dropped 3; count of bases not matched to a gene: 7. The CDR3 consists of 15 residues. Germline V gene data show CDR1 as LGHNA and CDR2 as YNFKEQ. CDR3: CASSPEGRETDTQYF. The CDR3 nucleotides read TGTGCCAGCAGCCCTGAGGGGCGGGAGACAGATACGCAGTATTTT.

The chain combines TRBV7-2 with TRBJ1-5; possible D gene TRBD1, 5 bases. Trimming removed 4 bases from V and 1 base from J, with 14 bases in between. The germline V gene encodes CDR1 SGHTA and CDR2 FQGNSA. The CDR3 contains 16 residues. The CDR3 protein is CASSYAGGMSNQPQHF. The CDR3 coding sequence is TGTGCCAGCAGCTACGCGGGGGGTATGAGCAATCAGCCCCAGCATTTT.

V usage is TRBV19 and J usage is TRBJ1-1, with D perhaps matching TRBD1 (5 bases). V lost 5 bases and J 4 bases, leaving 17 bases between the germline ends. The CDR3 extends over 15 amino acids. CDR1 is LNHDA, CDR2 SQIVND, per germline (reference sequence). CDR3 sequence: CASSPGSGQGTEAFF. CDR3 coding DNA: TGTGCCAGTAGTCCTGGGTCAGGGCAGGGCACTGAAGCTTTCTTT.

This clone was detected only a few times. The rearrangement links TRBV5-1 to TRBJ2-7, with 11 bases fitting TRBD2. This CDR3 has 14 amino acids. Per the germline V gene, CDR1 is SGHRS and CDR2 is YFSETQ. The trim removed 3 bases at V and 4 bases at J, leaving 3 bases unmatched. The CDR3 here is CASSSGTSGYEQYF. For the CDR3, the DNA is TGCGCCAGCAGCTCGGGGACTAGCGGATACGAGCAGTACTTC.

This rearrangement joins TRBV7-2 to TRBJ2-2; TRBD2 agrees at 7 bases. Germline CDR1 SGHTA, CDR2 FQGNSA. The CDR3 sequence is 16 residues long. V dropped 5 bases and J dropped 6; count of bases not matched to a gene: 12. The CDR3 protein is CASSVQTSPQPGELFF. CDR3 nucleotide sequence: TGTGCCAGCAGCGTTCAGACTAGCCCCCAACCCGGGGAGCTGTTTTTT.

The rearrangement joins TRBV30 to TRBJ1-3; unclear D gene. V was cut by 4 bases and J by 0 bases, with 4 bases left in between. From germline, CDR1 is GTSNPN and CDR2 SVGIG (reference sequence). CDR3 size: 12 residues. This chain's CDR3 is CAWTDSGNTIYF. In DNA form, the CDR3 reads TGTGCCTGGACAGACTCTGGAAACACCATATATTTT.

The gene calls are TRBV7-9 and TRBJ2-3; a weak D match, TRBD1 (5 bases). V was shortened by 2 bases and J by 2 bases, with 14 bases between the two germline ends. The CDR3 is made up of 16 amino acids. Germline CDR1 and CDR2: SEHNR and FQNEAQ (reference sequence). CDR3 nucleotide sequence: TGTGCCAGCAGCTTACAGGGTACGGCCGACACAGATACGCAGTATTTT. It is translated as CASSLQGTADTDTQYF.

The chain is built from TRBV12-5 and TRBJ1-2; TRBD1 matches 10 bases. The CDR3 extends over 15 amino acids. Per the germline V gene, CDR1 is LGHNT and CDR2 is FRNRAP. Germline trimming cut 3 bases from V and 3 bases from J; bases unmatched to any gene: 4. CDR3 nucleotides: TGTGCTAGTGGTTTAAGGGACAGGGGACACTATGGCTACACCTTC. Translated, it gives CASGLRDRGHYGYTF.

The V and J genes are TRBV28 and TRBJ1-3, with D perhaps matching TRBD1 (5 bases). Germline assignment: CDR1 MDHEN and CDR2 SYDVKM. V dropped 6 bases and J dropped 8 bases, with 32 bases sitting between them. There are 19 residues in the CDR3. The CDR3 spells CASSLSGTFSLINQDTIYF. The CDR3 DNA is TGTGCCAGCAGCCTATCCGGGACTTTCTCCTTGATTAACCAGGACACCATATATTTT.

The rearrangement uses TRBV7-9 and TRBJ2-7; 7 bases are shared with TRBD2. In germline, CDR1 is SEHNR, CDR2 FQNEAQ (reference sequence). The V gene end was trimmed by 5 bases and the J gene end by 1 base; junction bases not matched to a gene: 14. The CDR3 length is 17 residues. Here the CDR3 reads CASSRYAGVDLSYEQYF. DNA for the CDR3: TGTGCCAGCAGCCGCTATGCGGGGGTGGACCTATCCTACGAGCAGTACTTC.

V is TRBV21-1 and J is TRBJ1-2; no check of the table's D call, TRBD1, against the DNA was made. TRBV21-1 is termed a pseudogene. The CDR3 extends over 19 amino acids. The CDR3 bases are TGTGCCAGCAGCAAAGAGTGTCTGGGGGACAGGGGGCGTAACTATGGCTACACCTTC. This gives the protein CASSKECLGDRGRNYGYTF.

The chain combines TRBV28 with TRBJ2-3, with D maybe TRBD2 (5 bases). Germline-derived CDR1 and CDR2 are MDHEN and SYDVKM. This CDR3 spans 13 amino acids. This CDR3 is CKTRSTTTDTQYF. As DNA, the CDR3 is TGTAAGACACGATCGACTACCACAGATACGCAGTATTTT.

The chain couples TRBV27 to TRBJ2-3, with TRBD2 identical over 9 bases. V lost 2 bases, J lost 2 bases, and 2 bases stayed unmatched. This CDR3 is built from 15 residues. Per germline, CDR1 MNHEY and CDR2 SMNVEV (reference sequence). The CDR3 loop reads CASSLAGGHTDTQYF. The CDR3, as DNA: TGTGCCAGCAGTTTAGCGGGAGGGCACACAGATACGCAGTATTTT.